The text below deals with one TCR beta chain. Original data processing: It was from reference gene primer amplification that nucleated cell counts were estimated. Method: immunoSEQ multiplex PCR; TCRdb's copy keeps in-frame clones and lacks some. V, J and clone size were drawn from that table, and D and trimming were deduced from the DNA. This sample has around 390,000 clones, with 85% to 90% found just once. The CDR3 contains 16 residues. Trimming removed 7 bases from V and 5 bases from J; junction bases left unmatched: 12. The germline V gene has CDR1 SGHVS and CDR2 FQNEAQ. This specimen comes from a study of blood T cell repertoires in COVID-19. Study at large: Whether acute or convalescent, the COVID-19 samples came from the United States, Italy and Spain.

This chain joins TRBV7-8 and TRBJ2-2; 8 bases match TRBD1. This TCR was sampled from a woman in her fifties or sixties who had recovered from COVID-19. Specimen: PBMCs or T cells enriched from blood (not recorded which). The CDR3 protein is CASTARQGQRTGELFF. The DNA for the CDR3 is TGTGCCAGCACGGCGCGACAGGGGCAGAGGACCGGGGAGCTGTTTTTT.